The rows below give T cell receptor beta chains drawn from one sample of a study of blood T cell repertoires in COVID-19. TCRdb's copy holds only in-frame clones and misses some; the assay was immunoSEQ multiplex PCR. The sample yields 200,000 to 250,000 clones, approximately 87% seen once. Material for sequencing was peripheral blood. These receptor sequences come from a man in his sixties with acute or convalescent COVID-19. Each CDR3 is given with its conserved first and last residue. The D gene is left open where the match is weak. Only part of the rows carry a size: once, few, many, or a class if the clone is expanded.

TRBJ2-3,TRBV5-1,NA,NA,TGCGCCAGCAGCATGCGGCGCACAGATACGCAGTATTTT,CASSMRRTDTQYF
TRBJ2-7,TRBV24-1,NA,TRBD2,TGTGCCACCAGTGGACTAGCTAGGGGCGGCTCCTACGAGCAGTACTTC,CATSGLARGGSYEQYF
TRBJ1-1,TRBV30,once,TRBD1,TGTGCCTGGAGGAGAGGCAGGGGGCATACTGAAGCTTTCTTT,CAWRRGRGHTEAFF
TRBJ2-1,TRBV5-1,NA,TRBD2,TGCGCCAGCAGCGATGGACTAGCGGTTACTAGCTCCTACAATGAGCAGTTCTTC,CASSDGLAVTSSYNEQFF
TRBJ1-1,TRBV19,NA,NA,TGTGCCAGTAGCGTCCAGGGGACTGAAGCTTTCTTT,CASSVQGTEAFF
TRBJ1-1,TRBV6-5,NA,NA,TGTGCCAGCAGGCCGGGACAAGGGAACACTGAAGCTTTCTTT,CASRPGQGNTEAFF
TRBJ1-5,TRBV6-5,NA,NA,TGTGCCAGCAGCTCGGCAGGCTACAATCAGCCCCAGCATTTT,CASSSAGYNQPQHF
TRBJ1-1,TRBV27,NA,NA,TGTGCCAGCAGCCTTGGGGGGGGAAACACTGAAGCTTTCTTT,CASSLGGGNTEAFF
TRBJ2-3,TRBV4-2,NA,NA,TGTGCCAGCAGCCAAGAGAATTCAGGGGATACGCAGTATTTT,CASSQENSGDTQYF
TRBJ2-7,TRBV5-1,NA,NA,TGCGCCAGCTCAGGACAGACCCTCTCCTACGAGCAGTACTTC,CASSGQTLSYEQYF
TRBJ1-1,TRBV29-1,NA,NA,TGCAGCGTTGAGTCGGTAGGGAGAGCTTTCTTT,CSVESVGRAFF
TRBJ2-7,TRBV5-1,NA,TRBD1,TGCGCCAGCAGCGCGGGGACAGGGAACTACGAGCAGTACTTC,CASSAGTGNYEQYF
TRBJ1-3,TRBV9,NA,NA,TGTGCCAGCAGCGGGGAGAGCTCTGGAAACACCATATATTTT,CASSGESSGNTIYF
TRBJ2-1,TRBV7-9,NA,TRBD2,TGTGCCAGCAGCTTCGGACTAGCGGGACTATCCTACAATGAGCAGTTCTTC,CASSFGLAGLSYNEQFF
TRBJ1-2,TRBV6-1,NA,TRBD1,TGTGCCAGCAGTGAAGAGGACAGGGAGTATGGCTACACCTTC,CASSEEDREYGYTF
TRBJ1-4,TRBV29-1,NA,NA,TGCAGCGTTGGGGGGGAAAGGGGTAATGAAAAACTGTTTTTT,CSVGGERGNEKLFF
TRBJ1-2,TRBV5-6,NA,TRBD1,TGTGCCAGCAGCTGGAGGGACAGTAGGTATCTCGGCTACACCTTC,CASSWRDSRYLGYTF
TRBJ2-7,TRBV6-6,NA,NA,TGTGCCAGCAGCCCCGGAGTAGTAGGCTACGAGCAGTACTTC,CASSPGVVGYEQYF
TRBJ2-2,TRBV2,once,TRBD1,TGTGCCAGCAGTGAGGACAGGCTACACACCGGGGAGCTGTTTTTT,CASSEDRLHTGELFF
TRBJ1-2,TRBV11-3,NA,NA,TGTGCCAGCAGCTCCAACGACAGAGACTATGGCTACACCTTC,CASSSNDRDYGYTF
TRBJ2-5,TRBV7-2,NA,TRBD2,TGTGCCAGCAGCTCCCCGGGACTAGCGGAGCAAGAGACCCAGTACTTC,CASSSPGLAEQETQYF
TRBJ2-7,TRBV7-6,NA,TRBD2,TGTGCCAGCAGCTTAGGCCGCGGCGGGAGGACCCACGAGCAGTACTTC,CASSLGRGGRTHEQYF
TRBJ2-5,TRBV5-5,NA,NA,TGTGCCAGCAGCTTGCCCCGGGACCAAGAGACCCAGTACTTC,CASSLPRDQETQYF
TRBJ1-2,TRBV7-6,NA,TRBD1,TGTGCCAGCAGCCTCGAGGAGACAGGGGGCAATGGCTACACCTTC,CASSLEETGGNGYTF
TRBJ1-4,TRBV2,NA,NA,TGTGCCAGCAGTGGGTTTCGGGGTGAAAAACTGTTTTTT,CASSGFRGEKLFF
TRBJ2-1,TRBV7-3,NA,TRBD1,TGTGCCAGCAGCTTGACAGGGAATGCAGACAATGAGCAGTTCTTC,CASSLTGNADNEQFF
TRBJ1-1,TRBV19,NA,NA,TGTGCCAGTAGTAAGGGAGGGGTGGTGAACACTGAAGCTTTCTTT,CASSKGGVVNTEAFF
TRBJ2-7,TRBV27,NA,TRBD1,TGTGCCAGCAGTACAGGGGTTTCGCAATCCTACGAGCAGTACTTC,CASSTGVSQSYEQYF
TRBJ2-5,TRBV5-6,once,NA,TGTGCCAGCAGCTTGGGGCAGGGAGGGACCCAGTACTTC,CASSLGQGGTQYF
TRBJ2-7,TRBV28,few,TRBD2,TGTGCCAGCAGTCCCCCGGCGGGAGGGCCGGGTAACGAGCAGTACTTC,CASSPPAGGPGNEQYF
TRBJ1-2,TRBV29-1,NA,TRBD1,TGCAGCGGGGTCGGGACAGGGGGCGCGTCGGATGGCTACACCTTC,CSGVGTGGASDGYTF
TRBJ1-5,TRBV19,NA,NA,TGTGCCAGTAGGGACAACAATCAGCCCCAGCATTTT,CASRDNNQPQHF
TRBJ1-2,TRBV29-1,NA,NA,TGCAGCGTAGTAGGGGCGCATGGCTACACCTTC,CSVVGAHGYTF
TRBJ2-3,TRBV7-2,few,TRBD2,TGTGCCAGCAGCCCCTTGGGTAGCGGGAGTTCGGATACGCAGTATTTT,CASSPLGSGSSDTQYF
TRBJ2-1,TRBV29-1,NA,NA,TGCAGCGTTACGCCAGGACTTTACAATGAGCAGTTCTTC,CSVTPGLYNEQFF
TRBJ2-2,TRBV7-9,NA,NA,TGTGCCAGCAGCCTTGAGGCCGGGGAGCTGTTTTTT,CASSLEAGELFF
TRBJ2-7,TRBV2,NA,TRBD1,TGTGCCAGCACCAAGACAGGGGGATCCTACGAGCAGTACTTC,CASTKTGGSYEQYF